This T cell receptor beta chain is from a study of cytomegalovirus exposure and HLA in healthy donors. Regarding the study as a whole: Through in vitro validation, three CMV-associated chains were shown to be specific for CMV antigens. TRBV6-2, TRBV6-3 and some other V segments were excluded as indistinguishable.

The CDR3 runs 13 residues. CDR1 and CDR2 from the germline V gene are MNHNS and SASEGT. Trimming removed 3 bases at V and 5 bases at J, with 10 bases between. This clone was picked up a small number of times. The antigen is undetermined. Researchers ran the PCR with 60 Vbeta and 13 Jbeta primers. TCRdb's copy holds only in-frame clones and misses some; the assay was immunoSEQ multiplex PCR. Of 160,000 or so clones in the sample, around 80% were seen once. The chain links TRBV6-1 to TRBJ1-1; D perhaps matches TRBD1 (6 bases). The sample comprised PBMCs. This clonotype was sampled from a man between 18 and 35 years old in good health and CMV-seronegative. The DNA of the CDR3 is TGTGCCAGCAGTGAGGCAGGGGTTACTGAAGCTTTCTTT. It encodes CASSEAGVTEAFF.